Detailed here is one T cell receptor (beta chain). The antigen this receptor binds is unknown. One base away there is no much larger clone; base qualities are not given. Collaborating institutions collected whole blood in K2EDTA tubes following their own protocols. For TCRbeta analysis, collaborators shipped samples in one of three forms: frozen whole blood, isolated PBMCs, or DNA extracted from either of those sample types. From its cysteine to its phenylalanine, the CDR3 spans 15 amino acids. Kept here is only the CDR3 DNA, which spans 45 bases and is read in frame from base 1. V sheds 7 bases and J sheds 0 bases, leaving 10 bases between their ends. The germline V gene (reference sequence) provides CDR1 LNHDA and CDR2 SQIVND. This entry belongs to a study of blood T cell repertoires in COVID-19 (dated by TCRdb to about 2020). Concerning the study at large: Samples from collaborators originated in the United States, Italy and Spain and spanned both the acute and convalescent phases of COVID-19. The prospective study material was composed of cDNA or gDNA derived from T cells, B-cell-depleted T cells, or PBMCs. The dataset comprised deeply sampled blood TCRbeta repertoires from subjects exposed to, actively infected with, or recovered from COVID-19. The repertoires were released in a freely available public database meant as a resource for research on the immune response to SARS-CoV-2. Samples came from the ongoing ImmuneRACE study (first 160 participants) plus 1,254 subjects from 6 global collaborators. A de-identified subject ID, COVID-19 status, age in years and sex were almost always included in the sample metadata. HLA class I and class II types, where available, came from metadata supplied by the sample provider rather than from assay-based typing.

Points the paper makes about the study in general: How much clinical and demographic metadata was included differed by source and by participant, and the metadata was provided uncurated.

TCRbeta CDR3 regions were amplified from genomic DNA by means of the immunoSEQ Assay, a bias-controlled multiplex PCR. The study's own analysis went as follows. Within the assay, amplification of reference gene primers was used to estimate how many nucleated cells each sample contained. To quantify the absolute abundance of each unique TCRbeta CDR3 rearrangement, sequence reads were collapsed and filtered. For each sample, productive Simpson clonality was calculated by taking the square root of Simpson's diversity index across productive rearrangements. This immuneACCESS table, as held by TCRdb, lists in-frame sequences with V and J called but not all clones. Of the missing ones, under half trace to an unresolved V gene in checked studies; the others have no known cause. V and J calls and clone size come straight from that table; D and trimming were deduced from the DNA. The sample includes about 150,000 clones, with 83% observed a single time. The ten most abundant clones make up around 2.1% of the sample.

This clonotype originated in a woman aged 80 or over with acute or convalescent COVID-19. Sample: peripheral blood. Here the chain combines TRBV19 and TRBJ2-6; D gene: possibly TRBD1, on 5 matching bases. The CDR3 loop reads CASTLQGSGANVLTF. In nucleotide form, the sequence is TGTGCCAGTACGCTCCAGGGCTCTGGGGCCAACGTCCTGACTTTC.